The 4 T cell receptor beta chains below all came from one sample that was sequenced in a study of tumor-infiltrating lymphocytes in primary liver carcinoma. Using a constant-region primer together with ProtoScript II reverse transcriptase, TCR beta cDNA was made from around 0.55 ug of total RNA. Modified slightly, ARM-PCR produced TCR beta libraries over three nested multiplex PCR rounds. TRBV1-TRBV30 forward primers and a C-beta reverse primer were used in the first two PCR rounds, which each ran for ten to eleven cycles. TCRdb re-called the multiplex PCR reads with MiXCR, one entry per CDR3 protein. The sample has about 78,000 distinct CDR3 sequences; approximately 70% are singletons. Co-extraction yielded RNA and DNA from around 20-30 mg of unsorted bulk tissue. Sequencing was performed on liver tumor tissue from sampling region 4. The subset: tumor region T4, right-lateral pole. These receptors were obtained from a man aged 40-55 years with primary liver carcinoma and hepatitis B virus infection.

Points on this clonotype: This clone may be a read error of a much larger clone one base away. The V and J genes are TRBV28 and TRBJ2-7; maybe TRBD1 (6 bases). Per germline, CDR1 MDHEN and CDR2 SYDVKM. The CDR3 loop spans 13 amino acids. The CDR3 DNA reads TGTACCAGCAGCGCCACAGGGAGCTACGAGCAGTACTTC. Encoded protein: CTSSATGSYEQYF.

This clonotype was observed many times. The CDR3 DNA reads as TGTGCCAGCAGTTACCGTGGGCAGGGGGGAGAAAACATTCAGTACTTC. It translates to CASSYRGQGGENIQYF. The genes are TRBV6-5 and TRBJ2-4, with D possibly being TRBD1 (7 bases). This CDR3 has 16 amino acids. V was pared by 2 bases and J by 5 bases, with 16 bases between. CDR1 is MNHEY, CDR2 SVGAGI, per germline.

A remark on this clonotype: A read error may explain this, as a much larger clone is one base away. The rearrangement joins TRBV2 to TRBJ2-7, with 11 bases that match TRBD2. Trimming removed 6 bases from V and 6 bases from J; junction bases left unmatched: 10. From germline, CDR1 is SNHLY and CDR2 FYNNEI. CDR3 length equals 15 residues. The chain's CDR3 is CASSLTSGSKGEQYF. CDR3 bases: TGTGCCAGCAGCCTTACTAGCGGGAGTAAAGGCGAGCAGTACTTC.

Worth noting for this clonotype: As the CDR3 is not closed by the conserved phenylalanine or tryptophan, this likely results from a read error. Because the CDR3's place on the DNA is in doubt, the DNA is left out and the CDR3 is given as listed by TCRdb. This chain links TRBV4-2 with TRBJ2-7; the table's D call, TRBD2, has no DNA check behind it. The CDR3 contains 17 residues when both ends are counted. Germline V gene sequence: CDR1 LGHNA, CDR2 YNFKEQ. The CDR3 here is CASSLRFLAGGTYEQYS.